Below are 3 T cell receptor beta chains sequenced from a single sample in a study of blood T cells in healthy people across ages. Primers used in a second PCR of roughly 7 to 11 cycles were a sample-barcoded 5' primer and a J-beta primer mix. MiXCR, applied by TCRdb to the 5' RACE reads, yields one record per CDR3 protein. The sample carries 780,000 or so distinct CDR3 sequences, about 56% recorded once. The specimen was blood. The receptors stem from a man in his forties in good health.

The gene calls are TRBV2 and TRBJ2-2; a possible D gene is TRBD1 (6 bases). V was clipped by 4 bases and J by 0 bases, with 9 bases between them. Germline V gives CDR1 SNHLY, CDR2 FYNNEI. This CDR3 has 15 residues. The CDR3 bases are TGTGCCAGCAGTGCCAGGGGTCCGAACACCGGGGAGCTGTTTTTT. Amino acid sequence: CASSARGPNTGELFF.

The CDR3 is CASSFFDNTEAFF. The DNA for the CDR3 is TGTGCCAGCAGTTTCTTCGACAACACTGAAGCTTTCTTT. This sequence joins TRBV12-3 or TRBV12-4 and TRBJ1-1; no firm D call. The V gene lost 3 bases and the J gene lost 2 bases, with 7 bases spanning the gap. There are 13 residues in the CDR3.

The chain links TRBV10-3 to TRBJ1-1; D is unresolved. CDR1 and CDR2 from the germline V gene are ENHRY and SYGVKD. The CDR3 consists of 10 residues. The V and J ends lost 6 bases and 3 bases respectively, with 2 bases between them. CDR3 nucleotide sequence: TGTGCCATCAGGGACACTGAAGCTTTCTTT. This encodes CAIRDTEAFF.